A single sample gave rise to the 32 T cell receptor beta chains below, sequenced in a study of lymphopenia after photon versus proton radiotherapy. Assay: immunoSEQ multiplex PCR; the TCRdb copy retains only in-frame clones and omits some. In the table there are 30,000 to 45,000 clones, over 75% of which are singletons. The source material was peripheral blood, sampled from a patient treated with photon-based radiotherapy. These receptors all stem from a man in his fifties or sixties with gastric cancer.

The rearrangement uses TRBV10-2 and TRBJ1-2; no reliable D call. Germline loops: CDR1 WSHSY, CDR2 SAAADI. With 0 bases removed from V and 2 bases from J, the gap between germline ends came to 16 bases. The CDR3 consists of 17 residues. CDR3 sequence (DNA): TGCGCCAGCAGTGAGTCTTTTAAGGTTTCGGAGAACTATGGCTACACCTTC. It is translated as CASSESFKVSENYGYTF.

The V gene is TRBV12-5, the J gene TRBJ1-1; the match to TRBD1 covers 9 bases. J gave up 4 bases and V 0 bases, and 9 bases lay outside the gene matches. This CDR3 contains 17 residues. The germline CDR1 and CDR2 sequences are LGHNT and FRNRAP. CDR3 nucleotide sequence: TGTGCTAGTGGTTTGGTATTGGGACAGGGATATGTCACTGAAGCTTTCTTT. Translation gives CASGLVLGQGYVTEAFF.

This rearrangement joins TRBV7-2 to TRBJ2-1, with D possibly matching TRBD2 (5 bases). Germline-derived CDR1 and CDR2 are SGHTA and FQGNSA. V lost 4 bases, J lost 6 bases, and 13 bases lay in between. This CDR3 comprises 14 residues. The CDR3 nucleotides read TGTGCCAGCAGCTCCGCCCGGAGGTTCAATGAGCAGTTCTTC. It codes for CASSSARRFNEQFF. Full variable domain (missing parts from reference TRBV7-2 and TRBJ2-1): GAGVSQSPSNKVTEKGKDVELRCDPISGHTALYWYRQSLGQGLEFLIYFQGNSAPDKSGLPSDRFSAERTGGSVSTLTIQRTQQEDSAVYLCASSSARRFNEQFFGPGTRLTVL.

The chain employs TRBV5-5 and TRBJ1-5; D not certain. Per germline, CDR1 SGHKS and CDR2 YYEKEE (reference sequence). This CDR3 is 14 amino acids long. Trimming removed 4 bases at V and 8 bases at J, with 16 bases between. CDR3 residues: CASSPGPDREPQHF. CDR3 coding DNA: TGTGCCAGCAGCCCCGGGCCGGATCGGGAGCCCCAGCATTTT.

The V call is TRBV2, the J call TRBJ2-3; 8 positions agree with TRBD2. Germline lookup yields CDR1 SNHLY and CDR2 FYNNEI. With V trimmed by 10 bases and J by 3 bases, 3 bases remained unmatched. There are 12 residues in the CDR3. The CDR3 nucleotides read TGTGCCACGGGAGGGGGGACAGATACGCAGTATTTT. This codes for CATGGGTDTQYF. The complete variable domain, with remaining parts taken from reference TRBV2 and TRBJ2-3, reads EPEVTQTPSHQVTQMGQEVILRCVPISNHLYFYWYRQILGQKVEFLVSFYNNEISEKSEIFDDQFSVERPDGSNFTLKIRSTKLEDSAMYFCATGGGTDTQYFGPGTRLTVL.

The chain carries TRBV2 and TRBJ2-5; 10 nucleotides match TRBD1. From germline, CDR1 is SNHLY and CDR2 FYNNEI. The CDR3 consists of 14 residues. V trimming: 7 bases; J trimming: 5 bases; junction bases outside the gene matches: 7. CDR3 protein: CASTRDRGRETQYF. CDR3 bases: TGTGCCAGCACTCGGGACAGGGGCAGGGAGACCCAGTACTTC.

The CDR3 sequence is CASSRTGNTEAFF. CDR3 coding DNA: TGTGCCAGCAGTCGTACAGGGAACACTGAAGCTTTCTTT. This rearrangement joins TRBV7-3 to TRBJ1-1; the D gene is possibly TRBD1 (5 bases). Germline assignment: CDR1 SGHTA and CDR2 FQGTGA. V lost 6 bases and J lost 1, with 9 bases in between. This CDR3 is 13 amino acids long.

The rearrangement links TRBV19 to TRBJ1-1; weak D call: TRBD1 (6 bases). Per germline, CDR1 LNHDA and CDR2 SQIVND (reference sequence). The V and J ends lost 7 bases and 3 bases respectively, with 18 bases between them. The CDR3 sequence is 15 residues long. For the CDR3, the DNA is TGTGCCAGTACCCGAGGAGTAGGGGGTCACACTGAAGCTTTCTTT. Its translation is CASTRGVGGHTEAFF.

The rearrangement links TRBV7-2 to TRBJ2-3; D is uncertain. Germline CDR1 reads SGHTA; CDR2 reads FQGNSA. Between the trimmed V and J ends, which lost 5 bases and 1 base, there was a span of 10 bases. CDR3 size: 14 residues. CDR3 bases: TGTGCCAGCAGCGGCCCCTATGGCACAGATACGCAGTATTTT. Its protein is CASSGPYGTDTQYF.

The chain joins TRBV5-1 to TRBJ2-1; 11 bases match TRBD2. The CDR3 contains 17 residues. In germline, CDR1 is SGHRS, CDR2 YFSETQ. With V trimmed by 1 base and J by 4 bases, 7 bases remained unmatched. The CDR3 nucleotides read TGCGCCAGCAGCTTGAGGACTAGCGGGTGGGGTTACAATGAGCAGTTCTTC. This gives the protein CASSLRTSGWGYNEQFF.

This clone has just a few counts. V is TRBV5-1 and J is TRBJ2-3, with 11 bases fitting TRBD2. J was trimmed by 1 base and V by 0 bases; bases with no gene match: 1. Germline CDR1 SGHRS, CDR2 YFSETQ. The CDR3 is 16 amino acids. Here the CDR3 reads CASSLDSGRGTDTQYF. The CDR3 nucleotides read TGCGCCAGCAGCTTGGATAGCGGGAGGGGCACAGATACGCAGTATTTT.

This chain joins TRBV29-1 and TRBJ2-7, with 13 bases identical to TRBD2. Trimming took 4 bases from V and 5 from J; bases not matched to a gene: 14. Germline CDR1 SQVTM, CDR2 ANQGSEA. The CDR3 runs 17 residues. The CDR3 DNA follows: TGCAGCGTTGGGACTAGCGGGAGTCAAATCACAGGCGACGAGCAGTACTTC. It yields the protein CSVGTSGSQITGDEQYF.

The V gene is TRBV25-1, the J gene TRBJ2-5, with D maybe TRBD1 (7 bases). The germline CDR1 and CDR2 sequences are MGHDK and SYGVNS. V lost 5 bases and J 7 bases, leaving 23 bases between the germline ends. This CDR3 has 16 residues. The CDR3 spells CASSPAGYRGLRTQYF. The CDR3 nucleotides read TGTGCCAGCAGTCCAGCGGGCTACAGGGGCTTGCGGACCCAGTACTTC. The full variable domain, rest sourced from reference TRBV25-1 and TRBJ2-5, is EADIYQTPRYLVIGTGKKITLECSQTMGHDKMYWYQQDPGMELHLIHYSYGVNSTEKGDLSSESTVSRIRTEHFPLTLESARPSHTSQYLCASSPAGYRGLRTQYFGPGTRLLVL.

This chain's CDR3 is CASSLGTITGETQYF. CDR3 coding DNA: TGTGCCAGCAGCTTAGGGACGATTACCGGGGAGACCCAGTACTTC. The chain employs TRBV7-9 and TRBJ2-5; D not certain. Germline values: CDR1 SEHNR, CDR2 FQNEAQ (reference sequence). The germline V and J ends were trimmed by 1 base and 5 bases, with 14 bases remaining between them. This CDR3 region has 15 residues.

The chain employs TRBV11-2 and TRBJ2-7; 8 nucleotides match TRBD2. CDR1 SGHAT and CDR2 FQNNGV come from the germline V gene. This CDR3 spans 16 amino acids. Germline trimming cut 5 bases from V and 1 base from J; bases unmatched to any gene: 10. The CDR3 DNA sequence: TGTGCCAGCAGCCCCAGACTAGCGAAGAAGTCCTACGAGCAGTACTTC. Its translation is CASSPRLAKKSYEQYF.

There are a few counts of this clone. The CDR3 nucleotides are TGTGCCAGCAGCTCCCCTGAAGGGTTCACTGAAGCTTTCTTT. Amino acids: CASSSPEGFTEAFF. This rearrangement joins TRBV7-2 to TRBJ1-1, with unresolved D. The CDR3 loop spans 14 amino acids. Trimming cost V 4 bases and J 4 bases, with 13 bases left between them. Looked up from germline, CDR1 is SGHTA and CDR2 is FQGNSA. Looking up the rest from reference TRBV7-2 and TRBJ1-1 gives the full variable domain: GAGVSQSPSNKVTEKGKDVELRCDPISGHTALYWYRQSLGQGLEFLIYFQGNSAPDKSGLPSDRFSAERTGGSVSTLTIQRTQQEDSAVYLCASSSPEGFTEAFFGQGTRLTVV.

The chain is built from TRBV14 and TRBJ1-3; unclear D gene. The germline V gene encodes CDR1 SGHDN and CDR2 FVKESK. The CDR3 has 19 amino acids. V was pared by 1 base and J by 0 bases, with 19 bases between. The CDR3 sequence is CASSQGVWAARTSGNTIYF. The CDR3 coding sequence is TGTGCCAGCAGCCAAGGGGTGTGGGCCGCCCGGACCTCTGGAAACACCATATATTTT.

The rearrangement links TRBV5-1 to TRBJ2-5; 7 bases line up with TRBD1. V dropped 3 bases and J dropped 5; count of bases not matched to a gene: 4. Germline CDR1 and CDR2: SGHRS and YFSETQ. The CDR3 has 13 residues. The CDR3 here is CASSSTGLETQYF. The CDR3 DNA follows: TGCGCCAGCAGCTCGACAGGGCTGGAGACCCAGTACTTC.

The chain combines TRBV2 with TRBJ1-1, with D perhaps TRBD1 (5 bases). This CDR3 has 13 amino acids. V gave up 6 bases and J gave up 5 bases, with 13 bases separating them. Germline-derived CDR1 and CDR2 are SNHLY and FYNNEI. For the CDR3, the DNA is TGTGCCAGCAGCGCGGGACGGTGGACTGAAGCTTTCTTT. Its protein is CASSAGRWTEAFF.

In its sample, this clone is medium-sized (0.01 to 0.1%). The chain has TRBV6-1 and TRBJ2-7, with no clear D. Germline CDR1 is MNHNS and CDR2 is SASEGT. Trimming left V 1 base short and J 13 bases short, with 11 bases between. The CDR3 spans 11 residues. This CDR3 reads CASSEELSAYF. CDR3 bases: TGTGCCAGCAGTGAAGAGCTCTCAGCATACTTC.

V is TRBV19 and J is TRBJ2-1, with D possibly being TRBD1 or TRBD2 (5 bases each). CDR1 and CDR2 from the germline V gene are LNHDA and SQIVND (reference sequence). Trimming removed 5 bases at V and 1 base at J, with 15 bases between. The CDR3 covers 16 residues. The CDR3 spells CASSVLGGMSYNEQFF. The CDR3 DNA is TGTGCCAGTAGTGTCCTTGGGGGTATGTCCTACAATGAGCAGTTCTTC.

The chain couples TRBV5-6 to TRBJ2-1, with 10 bases fitting TRBD2. CDR3 size: 16 residues. CDR1 is SGHDT and CDR2 is YYEEEE in the germline V gene. V shed 2 bases, J shed 3 bases, and the junction held 5 bases outside the gene matches. The CDR3 reads CASSLELAGYYNEQFF. CDR3 nucleotide sequence: TGTGCCAGCAGCTTAGAACTAGCGGGATACTACAATGAGCAGTTCTTC.

The chain has TRBV6-5 and TRBJ2-7, with a possible D match to TRBD2 (6 bases). The CDR3 totals 14 residues. Trimming removed 6 bases at V and 7 bases at J, with 19 bases between. Germline lookup yields CDR1 MNHEY and CDR2 SVGAGI. CDR3 in DNA: TGTGCCAGCAGCTCGGGACTCCCTGGGAGGGAGCAGTACTTC. Its protein product is CASSSGLPGREQYF.

J is TRBJ2-1 and V is TRBV2, with 9 bases matching TRBD1. J gave up 4 bases and V 7 bases, and 8 bases lay outside the gene matches. This CDR3 region has 15 residues. Germline V CDR1 and CDR2: SNHLY, FYNNEI. CDR3 coding DNA: TGTGCCAGCAAAGCGGGACAGGGAGGTTACAATGAGCAGTTCTTC. Protein: CASKAGQGGYNEQFF.

V is TRBV19 and J is TRBJ1-2, with 7 positions matching TRBD1. Germline V gene lookup returns CDR1 LNHDA and CDR2 SQIVND (reference sequence). V was pared by 10 bases and J by 2 bases, with 19 bases of the junction left unmatched. The CDR3 extends over 17 amino acids. CDR3 in amino acids: CATKSQSGTALNYGYTF. CDR3 DNA sequence: TGTGCCACCAAATCTCAAAGCGGGACAGCTCTAAACTATGGCTACACCTTC.

This clone was recorded a few times. The chain recombines TRBV4-2 with TRBJ2-5, with D possibly called TRBD1 or TRBD2 (8 bases each). The CDR3 has 17 amino acids. Germline V lookup: CDR1 LGHNA, CDR2 YNFKEQ. V shed 2 bases and J shed 7 bases, with 23 bases lying between them. The CDR3 nucleotides read TGTGCCAGCAGCCAACCAGGGGGCGGGAGGTCTGTCGGGACCCAGTACTTC. It encodes CASSQPGGGRSVGTQYF.

As DNA, the CDR3 is TGTGCCAGCAGTGAGGGTCAGGTTGCGCAAGCTTTCTTT. Encoded protein: CASSEGQVAQAFF. This chain uses TRBV6-5 with TRBJ1-1; D is uncertain. Trimming took off 5 bases at V and 9 bases at J, with 16 bases between the two ends. The CDR3 consists of 13 residues. Germline loops: CDR1 MNHEY, CDR2 SVGAGI.

There are a few counts of this clone. V usage is TRBV14 and J usage is TRBJ2-5, with D possibly TRBD2 on 5 matching bases. Germline-derived CDR1 and CDR2 are SGHDN and FVKESK. The length of the CDR3 is 15 residues. Trimming pared 1 base from V and 5 bases from J, leaving 14 bases between. Here the CDR3 reads CASSQAPARRETQYF. The CDR3 DNA reads as TGTGCCAGCAGCCAAGCACCCGCGAGGAGGGAGACCCAGTACTTC.

The V gene is TRBV6-5, the J gene TRBJ2-6; TRBD1 agrees at 7 bases. Losses at the gene ends were 6 bases for V and 4 bases for J; bases not matched to a gene: 6. Germline assignment: CDR1 MNHEY and CDR2 SVGAGI. CDR3 length equals 15 residues. The CDR3 coding sequence is TGTGCCAGCAGCTCAAGGGGGCGCGGGGCCAACGTCCTGACTTTC. It encodes CASSSRGRGANVLTF.

This sequence joins TRBV19 and TRBJ2-3; 9 positions match TRBD2. From germline, CDR1 is LNHDA and CDR2 SQIVND (reference sequence). After removal of 7 bases from V and 4 bases from J, the junction contained 12 bases not matched to a gene. The CDR3 runs 16 residues. The CDR3 coding sequence is TGTGCCAGTACCTTATCACCGGGACTAGCCGCAGATACGCAGTATTTT. Amino acid sequence: CASTLSPGLAADTQYF.

The J gene is TRBJ2-3, the V gene TRBV12-5; D unresolved. V was clipped by 1 base and J by 2 bases, with 7 bases between them. The CDR3 is 14 amino acids. Germline CDR1 reads LGHNT; CDR2 reads FRNRAP. CDR3 DNA sequence: TGTGCTAGTGGTTTGGAAAGGGTCACAGATACGCAGTATTTT. Translation gives CASGLERVTDTQYF.

This chain connects TRBV27 to TRBJ2-2; 12 nucleotides line up with TRBD2. The CDR3 is 18 amino acids. Germline CDR1 MNHEY, CDR2 SMNVEV (reference sequence). The junction had 8 bases not matched to a gene; V was cut back by 3 bases and J by 3 bases. CDR3: CASSFPSRTSGDTGELFF. The CDR3 DNA sequence: TGTGCCAGCAGTTTTCCCTCCCGGACTAGCGGGGACACCGGGGAGCTGTTTTTT.